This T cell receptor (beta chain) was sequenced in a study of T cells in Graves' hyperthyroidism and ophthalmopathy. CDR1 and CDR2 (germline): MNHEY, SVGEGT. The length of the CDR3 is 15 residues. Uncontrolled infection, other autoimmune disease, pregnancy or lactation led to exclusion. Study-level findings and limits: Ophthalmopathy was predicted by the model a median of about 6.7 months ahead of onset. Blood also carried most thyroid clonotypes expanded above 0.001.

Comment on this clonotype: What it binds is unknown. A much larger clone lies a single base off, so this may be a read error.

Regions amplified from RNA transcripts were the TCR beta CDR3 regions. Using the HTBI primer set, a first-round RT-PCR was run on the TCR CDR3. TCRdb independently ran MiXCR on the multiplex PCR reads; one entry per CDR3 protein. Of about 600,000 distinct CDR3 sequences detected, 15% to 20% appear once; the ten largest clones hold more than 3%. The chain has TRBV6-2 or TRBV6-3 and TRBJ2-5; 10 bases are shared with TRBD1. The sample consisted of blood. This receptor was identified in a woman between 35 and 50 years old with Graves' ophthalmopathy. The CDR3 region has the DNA TGTGCCAGCACTGCCGGACAGGGGGATTGGGAGACCCGGTACTTC. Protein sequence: CASTAGQGDWETRYF.